The sequence of this T cell receptor beta chain was determined in a study of naive and memory T cell subsets. Study-level results: A few larger clonotypes appeared in naive repertoires, especially CD8, possibly memory cells re-expressing CD45RA.

The beta constant-region primer was an equimolar mix of two oligonucleotides covering TRBC1 and TRBC2. Four rounds of PCR amplified the ligated cDNA using nested alpha and beta constant-region primers plus SP2. Each CDR3 protein is one row after TCRdb ran MiXCR on the UMI-ligation and nested PCR reads. The sample yields 150,000 or so distinct CDR3 sequences, 22% seen once. CDR3 length: 12 residues. V was cut by 6 bases and J by 2 bases, with 8 bases left in between. The germline V gene has CDR1 SNHLY and CDR2 FYNNEI. Regarding this clonotype: Its antigen is unknown.

The V and J genes are TRBV2 and TRBJ2-7; D unresolved. The sequencing sample was made of naive CD4+ T cells from blood. The source is a human donor in good health. The CDR3 region has the DNA TGTGCCAGCAGCACCGGACCCTACGAGCAGTACTTC. This codes for CASSTGPYEQYF.